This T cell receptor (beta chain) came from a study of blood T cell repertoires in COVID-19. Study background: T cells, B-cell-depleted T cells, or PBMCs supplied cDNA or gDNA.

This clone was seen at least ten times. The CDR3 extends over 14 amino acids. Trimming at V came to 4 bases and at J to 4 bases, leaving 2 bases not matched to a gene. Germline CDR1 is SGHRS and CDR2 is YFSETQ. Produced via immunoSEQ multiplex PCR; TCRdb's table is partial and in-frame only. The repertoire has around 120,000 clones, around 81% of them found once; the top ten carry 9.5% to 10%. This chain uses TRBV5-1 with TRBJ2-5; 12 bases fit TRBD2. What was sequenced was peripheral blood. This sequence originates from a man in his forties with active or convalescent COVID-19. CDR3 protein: CASSLTSGGETQYF. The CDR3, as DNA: TGCGCCAGCAGCCTGACTAGCGGGGGAGAGACCCAGTACTTC.